This T cell receptor (beta chain) was recovered during a study of T-cell memory formation after mild COVID-19. Study in general: Each donor largely had its own TCR clusters.

MiXCR, run by TCRdb on the 5' RACE reads, gives a single entry per CDR3 protein. The sample has a few hundred thousand distinct CDR3 sequences, around 15% seen once. Turning to this clonotype: The antigen is undetermined.

Whole-study findings and limits: The study found contracting CD4+ clones mainly in CM and EM and contracting CD8+ clones in EMRA. There was a balanced CD4/CD8 profile in clones contracting day 15 to 85, and later expanders leaned CD4+.

The CDR3 runs to 13 residues. Trimming shortened V by 6 bases and J by 2 bases, and 11 bases separated the two germline ends. From germline, CDR1 is MNHEY and CDR2 SMNVEV (reference sequence). The chain carries TRBV27 and TRBJ2-7; D gene ambiguous. The sample comprised PBMCs or a T cell subset sorted from them (not recorded which). The TCR sequence derives from a man between 18 and 35 years old who had mild COVID-19 (a few samples of this study predate the infection). Cell type and time point are not known. CDR3 DNA: TGTGCCAGCAGAAGGACCGCTACCTACGAGCAGTACTTC. Encoded protein: CASRRTATYEQYF.